These 18 T cell receptor beta chains share one sample of origin, sequenced in a study of post-analysis software for immune sequencing data. Whole-study findings and limits: In patients, about five TRBV segments were more frequent than in controls, with TRBV5-6, TRBV5-1 and TRBV20-1 among them.

Included in the TCR beta cDNA libraries were unique molecular identifiers. Via MiXCR, TCRdb re-called the PCR reads, giving one row per CDR3 protein. The sample records 180,000 or so distinct CDR3 sequences, over 25% being singletons. These receptors' antigens are unknown. Sequencing was carried out using blood. The receptor source for this set is a girl aged 2 to 17 with multiple sclerosis.

This clonotype was found once. Since a much larger clone is just one base distant, this may be a read error. The chain joins TRBV5-1 to TRBJ2-7; 8 bases fit TRBD2. This CDR3 is built from 15 residues. Germline V CDR1 and CDR2: SGHRS, YFSETQ. V dropped 1 base and J dropped 6; count of bases not matched to a gene: 9. The CDR3 sequence is CASSLWTSRNSEQYF. The CDR3, as DNA: TGCGCCAGCAGCTTGTGGACTAGCAGGAACTCCGAGCAGTACTTC.

With regard to this clonotype: One end of the junction is discordant with germline, which a read error may explain. V gene TRBV20-1 combines with J gene TRBJ1-5, with D possibly matching TRBD1 (6 bases). Germline assignment: CDR1 DFQATT and CDR2 SNEGSKA (reference sequence). The CDR3 extends over 15 amino acids. The CDR3 DNA reads as TGCTGTGCTAGAGTACGGGGACAAGGGAATCAGCCCCAGCATTTT. This translates into CCARVRGQGNQPQHF.

This clonotype showed up many times. The gene calls are TRBV5-1 and TRBJ2-5, with TRBD1 matching over 8 bases. Germline lookup yields CDR1 SGHRS and CDR2 YFSETQ. V dropped 0 bases and J dropped 10; count of bases not matched to a gene: 5. The CDR3 contains 13 residues. As DNA, the CDR3 is TGCGCCAGCAGCTTGGGAGACAGGGGTGTCCAGTACTTC. Amino acids: CASSLGDRGVQYF.

This clonotype has just a few counts. This chain connects TRBV3-1 to TRBJ2-1; 10 bases match TRBD1. The V gene's germline CDR1 is LGHDT and CDR2 YNNKEL (reference sequence). V gave up 2 bases and J gave up 4 bases; unmatched junction bases: 5. This CDR3 has 16 amino acids. The CDR3 DNA sequence: TGTGCCAGCAGCCAACCGGGACAGGGGAAATACAATGAGCAGTTCTTC. Translated, it gives CASSQPGQGKYNEQFF.

This chain connects TRBV20-1 to TRBJ1-2, with 9 bases lining up with TRBD1. V lost 1 base, J lost 5 bases, and 5 bases stayed unmatched. The CDR3 has 14 amino acids. Germline assignment: CDR1 DFQATT and CDR2 SNEGSKA (reference sequence). CDR3 bases: TGCAGTGCTAGAGGGGACAGGGAAACTTATGGCTACACCTTC. It specifies CSARGDRETYGYTF.

Notes on this clonotype: Mismatch with germline at one junction end may stem from a read error. V gene TRBV5-1 combines with J gene TRBJ2-1, with a possible D match to TRBD1 (5 bases). Germline assignment: CDR1 SGHRS and CDR2 YFSETQ. The CDR3 has 15 residues. CDR3 bases: TGCGCCGGCAGCTTGGGCGTAGCAGGGCTCAATGAGCAGTTCTTC. Translating it yields CAGSLGVAGLNEQFF.

In regard to this clonotype: Possible read error: a much larger clone is one base away. Here the CDR3 reads CSAGQGVNTGAFF. In nucleotides, the CDR3 is TGCAGTGCTGGACAGGGAGTGAACACTGGAGCTTTCTTT. The chain employs TRBV20-1 and TRBJ1-1; 8 bases line up with TRBD1. The germline V gene encodes CDR1 DFQATT and CDR2 SNEGSKA (reference sequence). This CDR3 has 13 amino acids.

V usage is TRBV28 and J usage is TRBJ1-1; D remains unclear. This CDR3 region has 14 residues. The germline CDR1 and CDR2 sequences are MDHEN and SYDVKM. V lost 7 bases and J lost 1, with 13 bases in between. CDR3 sequence: CASTRPLWNTEAFF. CDR3 nucleotides: TGTGCCAGCACCAGGCCCTTGTGGAACACTGAAGCTTTCTTT.

The chain couples TRBV5-1 to TRBJ2-7; no reliable D call. Germline CDR1 is SGHRS and CDR2 is YFSETQ. There are 13 residues in the CDR3. V was cut by 0 bases and J by 5 bases, with 9 bases left in between. The CDR3 protein is CASSLDVGHEQYF. The CDR3 nucleotides are TGCGCCAGCAGCTTGGATGTCGGCCACGAGCAGTACTTC. Together with reference TRBV5-1 and TRBJ2-7, the CDR3 gives the full variable domain: KAGVTQTPRYLIKTRGQQVTLSCSPISGHRSVSWYQQTPGQGLQFLFEYFSETQRNKGNFPGRFSGRQFSNSRSEMNVSTLELGDSALYLCASSLDVGHEQYFGPGTRLTVT.

This clonotype has at least ten counts. The V gene is TRBV20-1, the J gene TRBJ2-4; D may be TRBD2 (6 bases). The CDR3 loop spans 15 amino acids. CDR1 and CDR2 (germline): DFQATT, SNEGSKA (reference sequence). V lost 3 bases to trimming and J lost 0 bases, with 12 bases between them. The CDR3 loop is CSASVAGRAKNIQYF. In DNA form, the CDR3 reads TGCAGTGCTAGCGTGGCGGGGCGAGCCAAAAACATTCAGTACTTC.

This clonotype occurred many times. V is TRBV5-1 and J is TRBJ2-3; TRBD2 agrees at 10 bases. After removal of 1 base from V and 2 bases from J, the junction contained 10 bases not matched to a gene. Germline CDR1 and CDR2: SGHRS and YFSETQ. The CDR3 spans 18 residues. The DNA for the CDR3 is TGCGCCAGCAGCTTGCGTTCCCCTAGCGGGAGCACCACAGATACGCAGTATTTT. It is translated as CASSLRSPSGSTTDTQYF.

The rearrangement joins TRBV5-1 to TRBJ2-6; D remains unclear. CDR3 length: 14 amino acids. V lost 4 bases, J lost 8 bases, and 13 bases lay in between. Germline V gene sequence: CDR1 SGHRS, CDR2 YFSETQ. The CDR3 spells CASSAIAATNVLTF. DNA for the CDR3: TGCGCCAGCAGCGCCATCGCGGCCACCAACGTCCTGACTTTC. Variable domain in full (rest from reference TRBV5-1 and TRBJ2-6): KAGVTQTPRYLIKTRGQQVTLSCSPISGHRSVSWYQQTPGQGLQFLFEYFSETQRNKGNFPGRFSGRQFSNSRSEMNVSTLELGDSALYLCASSAIAATNVLTFGAGSRLTVL.

This clonotype has just a few counts. The chain links TRBV5-1 to TRBJ1-4, with D unresolved. Germline CDR1 SGHRS, CDR2 YFSETQ. V was shortened by 3 bases and J by 5 bases, with 8 bases between the two germline ends. CDR3 length: 13 amino acids. CDR3 nucleotides: TGCGCCAGCAGCTCCACGGAGAATGAAAAACTGTTTTTT. Protein: CASSSTENEKLFF. The complete variable domain, with remaining parts taken from reference TRBV5-1 and TRBJ1-4, reads KAGVTQTPRYLIKTRGQQVTLSCSPISGHRSVSWYQQTPGQGLQFLFEYFSETQRNKGNFPGRFSGRQFSNSRSEMNVSTLELGDSALYLCASSSTENEKLFFGSGTQLSVL.

This clonotype was counted ten times or more. V is TRBV20-1 and J is TRBJ1-1; D remains ambiguous. The CDR3 runs to 14 residues. Per the germline V gene, CDR1 is DFQATT and CDR2 is SNEGSKA (reference sequence). Trimming removed 6 bases at V and 0 bases at J, with 14 bases between. CDR3 residues: CSAYRTPLNTEAFF. For the CDR3, the DNA is TGCAGTGCCTATAGGACCCCTCTGAACACTGAAGCTTTCTTT.

The genes are TRBV20-1 and TRBJ2-7; 7 nucleotides agree with TRBD1. The V gene end was trimmed by 5 bases and the J gene end by 3 bases; junction bases not matched to a gene: 13. This CDR3 has 15 amino acids. The germline gives CDR1 DFQATT, CDR2 SNEGSKA (reference sequence). The CDR3 protein is CSALTPGQPFYEQYF. In DNA form, the CDR3 reads TGCAGTGCTCTTACGCCGGGACAGCCCTTCTACGAGCAGTACTTC.

The chain has TRBV7-2 and TRBJ2-2; D is uncertain. With 8 bases removed from V and 1 base from J, the gap between germline ends came to 5 bases. CDR3 length: 12 amino acids. Germline CDR1 and CDR2: SGHTA and FQGNSA. CDR3 bases: TGTGCCAGCGGCTGGAACACCGGGGAGCTGTTTTTT. This codes for CASGWNTGELFF.

For this clonotype: A much larger clone lies a single base off, so this may be a read error. The chain carries TRBV6-2 or TRBV6-3 and TRBJ2-1, with D tentatively TRBD2 (6 bases). The CDR3 is 12 residues long. Germline V CDR1 and CDR2: MNHEY, SVGEGT. V gave up 5 bases and J gave up 10 bases, with 12 bases separating them. The CDR3 loop is CASSTDYYEQFF. For the CDR3, the DNA is TGTGCCAGCAGTACGGACTACTACGAGCAGTTCTTC.

The chain carries TRBV10-3 and TRBJ1-3; D unresolved. The germline V gene has CDR1 ENHRY and CDR2 SYGVKD. V lost 0 bases and J 0 bases, leaving 12 bases between the germline ends. The CDR3 is 17 residues long. The CDR3 nucleotides read TGTGCCATCAGTGAGTCGATCGGTCAAGTCTCTGGAAACACCATATATTTT. Its translation: CAISESIGQVSGNTIYF.